This TCR beta chain came from a study of PD-L1 blockade in urothelial cancer. The CDR3 has 15 residues. V gave up 4 bases and J gave up 3 bases; unmatched junction bases: 7. Germline values: CDR1 MNHNS, CDR2 SASEGT. Noted time point: peripheral blood 6 weeks after treatment start. Measured with immunoSEQ multiplex PCR; TCRdb has only the in-frame clones, and not every one. The sample lists 120,000 or so clones; about 82% were seen once. The sample here was PBMCs, taken around atezolizumab (anti-PD-L1) treatment. The J gene is TRBJ2-7, the V gene TRBV6-1; 9 nucleotides align to TRBD1. This TCR was sampled from a man aged 50 or older with urothelial cancer. The CDR3: CASSARDRASYEQYF. The CDR3 DNA reads TGTGCCAGCAGTGCGAGGGACAGGGCGAGCTACGAGCAGTACTTC.